These T cell receptor beta chains were read from a single sample in a study of Ad26.COV2.S vaccination and SARS-CoV-2 variants. Profiling relied on immunoSEQ multiplex PCR, and the TCRdb table lists in-frame clones only, not all of them. The table records some 390,000 clones, approximately 91% of them present only once. Here the sequenced sample was peripheral blood, taken in a trial of Ad26.COV2.S vaccine versus placebo. The receptors were gathered from a person aged 18-60 years who received the Ad26.COV2.S COVID-19 vaccine or a placebo. CDR3s include the opening cysteine and the closing phenylalanine or tryptophan. Fields, in order: V gene, D gene, J gene, clone size, CDR3 DNA, CDR3 protein. A D gene is named only where the DNA matches it firmly. Size is omitted from some rows. Given values are once, few, many or a class for expanded clones.

TRBV11-1	.	TRBJ1-1	.	TGTGCCAGCAGCCCAGGGGCCAACACTGAAGCTTTCTTT	CASSPGANTEAFF
TRBV7-2	.	TRBJ1-5	.	TGTGCCAGCAGAGCAACAGGAGGTGAGCCCCAGCATTTT	CASRATGGEPQHF
TRBV27	.	TRBJ1-2	.	TGTGCCAGCCGCATGACAGGAGTCTATGGCTACACCTTC	CASRMTGVYGYTF
TRBV5-1	.	TRBJ2-7	.	TGCGCCAGCCAGGAGCATTTCTCCTACGAGCAGTACTTC	CASQEHFSYEQYF
TRBV12-3/TRBV12-4	.	TRBJ1-1	.	TGTGCCAGCAGCTCGGACAGATACACTGAAGCTTTCTTT	CASSSDRYTEAFF
TRBV13	TRBD2	TRBJ2-5	.	TGTGCCAGCAGCTTGGGGGGGGACGAGACCCAGTACTTC	CASSLGGDETQYF
TRBV9	.	TRBJ1-1	.	TGTGCCAGCAGCCCCCGAGGTGCTGAAGCTTTCTTT	CASSPRGAEAFF
TRBV6-2/TRBV6-3	TRBD2	TRBJ2-2	.	TGTGCCAGCAGTTACTCGCCTAGCGGGGTCGGGGAGCTGTTTTTT	CASSYSPSGVGELFF
TRBV2	.	TRBJ1-1	once	TGTGCCAGCAGTGGAGCCGGGACACTGAACACTGAAGCTTTCTTT	CASSGAGTLNTEAFF
TRBV4-1	.	TRBJ2-5	.	TGCGCCAGCAGCCAAACCGGAGAGACCCAGTACTTC	CASSQTGETQYF
TRBV7-9	.	TRBJ1-1	once	TGTGCCAGCAGAACCCAGGCCTTGGGGGAGACTGAAGCTTTCTTT	CASRTQALGETEAFF
TRBV5-4	.	TRBJ1-2	.	TGTGCCAGCAGCTTGGATGAGGGACCTGGCTACACCTTC	CASSLDEGPGYTF
TRBV10-2	TRBD2	TRBJ2-3	.	TGCGCCAGCAGGCCCGGTGGGGGGGAGAGCACAGATACGCAGTATTTT	CASRPGGGESTDTQYF
TRBV6-1	.	TRBJ1-6	.	TGTGCCAGCAGTGAATTAGGGAACCATTACCGACCCCGGGGGTCACCCCTCCACTTT	CASSELGNHYRPRGSPLHF
TRBV4-1	.	TRBJ2-1	.	TGCGCCAGCACTGGGTTTGAGCGGAGCCGGGGGGAGCAGTTCTTC	CASTGFERSRGEQFF
TRBV2	.	TRBJ1-1	.	TGTGCCAGCAGTGAGTGGGCAATTCCTGAAGCTTTCTTT	CASSEWAIPEAFF
TRBV7-2	.	TRBJ1-2	.	TGTGCCAGCAGCCAACAGTCTAACTATGGCTACACCTTC	CASSQQSNYGYTF
TRBV7-9	.	TRBJ1-3	.	TGTGCCAGCAGCTTAGGTGGGAATGGAAACACCATATATTTT	CASSLGGNGNTIYF
TRBV27	.	TRBJ2-7	.	TGTGCCAGCAGTTTCGGCCCTTCCTACGAGCAGTACTTC	CASSFGPSYEQYF
TRBV21-1	.	TRBJ2-2	.	TGTGCCACCGTTCGGGGGGCGGAGGTGGACGCGAACACCGGGGAGCTGTTTTTT	CATVRGAEVDANTGELFF
TRBV18	.	TRBJ1-2	.	TGTGCCAGCTCACCAGGGCAGGGTAGTGGCTACACCTTC	CASSPGQGSGYTF
TRBV20-1	TRBD2	TRBJ2-7	.	TGCAGTGCTAGTCCCCGGACTAGCGGGGTCTACGAGCAGTACTTC	CSASPRTSGVYEQYF
TRBV3-1/TRBV3-2	.	TRBJ2-3	.	TGTGCCAGCAGCCAAGAGCGGCGGGGTACGCAGTATTTT	CASSQERRGTQYF
TRBV6-1	.	TRBJ1-2	.	TGTGCCAGCAGTGAAGCATTTACAGGACAACATTACTATGGCTACACCTTC	CASSEAFTGQHYYGYTF
TRBV7-2	.	TRBJ1-3	.	TGTGCCAGCAGCTTAGGGGGGAAGCGGCAGGGAAACACCATATATTTT	CASSLGGKRQGNTIYF
TRBV7-9	.	TRBJ2-3	.	TGTGCCAGCAGTGTCGGCGGGTATAGCACAGATACGCAGTATTTT	CASSVGGYSTDTQYF
TRBV20-1	.	TRBJ2-1	.	TGCAGTGCTACCCTAGTTGAGCAGTTCTTC	CSATLVEQFF
TRBV20-1	TRBD1	TRBJ1-2	.	TGCAGTGCTAGTGTTAAACAGGGGAACTATGGCTACACCTTC	CSASVKQGNYGYTF
TRBV5-1	.	TRBJ1-3	.	TGCGCCAGCAGCTTCAACGTCGGGGGAAACACCATATATTTT	CASSFNVGGNTIYF
TRBV5-6	.	TRBJ2-5	.	TGTGCCAGCAGCTTGCTAAGCACCCAAGAGACCCAGTACTTC	CASSLLSTQETQYF
TRBV6-5	.	TRBJ2-5	.	TGTGCCAGCAGACCCGGCGGGCGCAGGGAGACCCAGTACTTC	CASRPGGRRETQYF
TRBV12-3/TRBV12-4	TRBD1	TRBJ1-1	.	TGTGCCAGCCGTCACACAGGGGGCCCTGAAGCTTTCTTT	CASRHTGGPEAFF
TRBV6-1	.	TRBJ1-5	.	TGTGCCAGCAGTGAAGCGGGGGTGCCCCAGCCCCAGCATTTT	CASSEAGVPQPQHF
TRBV4-1	TRBD2	TRBJ2-3	.	TGCGCCAGCAGCCAAGGACTAGCGGGGGGGAGCACGAATACGCAGTATTTT	CASSQGLAGGSTNTQYF
TRBV4-1	TRBD1	TRBJ1-6	few	TGCGCCAGCAGCCAAGATTTTACAGGGGGATTCAATTCACCCCTCCACTTT	CASSQDFTGGFNSPLHF
TRBV5-1	TRBD2	TRBJ2-3	.	TGCGCCAGCAGCTTGGGACTAGCTGCAGATACGCAGTATTTT	CASSLGLAADTQYF